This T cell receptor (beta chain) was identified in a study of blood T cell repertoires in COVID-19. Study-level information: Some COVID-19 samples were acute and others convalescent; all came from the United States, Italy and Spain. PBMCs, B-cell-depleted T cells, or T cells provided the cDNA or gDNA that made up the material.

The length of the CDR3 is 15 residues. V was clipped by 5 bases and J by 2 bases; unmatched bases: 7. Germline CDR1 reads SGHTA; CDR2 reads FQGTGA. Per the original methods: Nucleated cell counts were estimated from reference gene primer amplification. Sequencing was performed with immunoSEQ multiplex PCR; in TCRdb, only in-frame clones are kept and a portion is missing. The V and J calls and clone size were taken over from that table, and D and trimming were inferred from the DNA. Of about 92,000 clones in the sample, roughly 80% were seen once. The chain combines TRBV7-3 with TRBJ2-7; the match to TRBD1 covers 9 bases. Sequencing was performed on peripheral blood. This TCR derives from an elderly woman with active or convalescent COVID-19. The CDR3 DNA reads TGTGCCAGCAGCCCAAGGGGACAGGGACCCTACGAGCAGTACTTC. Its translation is CASSPRGQGPYEQYF.